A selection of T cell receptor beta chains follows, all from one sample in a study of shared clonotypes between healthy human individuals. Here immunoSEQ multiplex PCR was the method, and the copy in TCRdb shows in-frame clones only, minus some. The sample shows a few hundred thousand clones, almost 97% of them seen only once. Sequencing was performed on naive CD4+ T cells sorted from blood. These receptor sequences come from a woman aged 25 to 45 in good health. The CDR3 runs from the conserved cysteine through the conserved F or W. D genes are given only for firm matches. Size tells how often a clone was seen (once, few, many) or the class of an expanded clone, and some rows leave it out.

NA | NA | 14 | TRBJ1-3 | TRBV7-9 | TGTGCCAGCAGCGTCTCAGGGACTGGAAACACCATATATTTT | CASSVSGTGNTIYF
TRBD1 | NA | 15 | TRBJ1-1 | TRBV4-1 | TGCGCCAGCAGCCCCAGACAGGGGTTAGGCACTGAAGCTTTCTTT | CASSPRQGLGTEAFF
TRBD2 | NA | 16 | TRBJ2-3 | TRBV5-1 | TGCGCCAGCAGCTTCATGCCGGGAGGCAACGCAGATACGCAGTATTTT | CASSFMPGGNADTQYF
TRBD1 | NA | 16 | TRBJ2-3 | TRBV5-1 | TGCGCCAGCAGCTGGCCTCGAAAGGGGGCTTCAGATACGCAGTATTTT | CASSWPRKGASDTQYF
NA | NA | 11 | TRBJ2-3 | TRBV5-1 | TGCGCCAGCAGCTTGGGGGGTACGCAGTATTTT | CASSLGGTQYF
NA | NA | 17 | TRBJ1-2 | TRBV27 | TGTGCCAGCAGTTCGGCGGGGATGGGTGAAGGGCTTGGTGGCTACACCTTC | CASSSAGMGEGLGGYTF
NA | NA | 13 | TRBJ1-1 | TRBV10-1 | TGCGCCAGCCTTGCTGCGAAGGGGCCTGAAGCTTTCTTT | CASLAAKGPEAFF
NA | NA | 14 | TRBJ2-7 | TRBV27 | TGTGCCAGCAGTTTCCGGGTGTCGAATTACGAGCAGTACTTC | CASSFRVSNYEQYF
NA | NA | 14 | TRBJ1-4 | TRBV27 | TGTGCCAGCAGGAGGGAGGGGTACAGTGAAAAACTGTTTTTT | CASRREGYSEKLFF
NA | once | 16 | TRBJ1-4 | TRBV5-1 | TGCGCCAGCAGCTTGAGTTTTCAGGGTGGCCCTGAAAAACTGTTTTTT | CASSLSFQGGPEKLFF
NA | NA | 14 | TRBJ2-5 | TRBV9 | TGTGCCAGCAGCGTAGATTCCCACCAAGAGACCCAGTACTTC | CASSVDSHQETQYF
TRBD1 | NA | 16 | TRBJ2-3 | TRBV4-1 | TGCGCCAGCAGCCGACAGGGGGTCATTGTAGGAGATACGCAGTATTTT | CASSRQGVIVGDTQYF
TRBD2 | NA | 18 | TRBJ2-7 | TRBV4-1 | TGCGCCAGCAGCCACTTGTTGGTTCCAGCGGGAGGGTCTTACGAGCAGTACTTC | CASSHLLVPAGGSYEQYF
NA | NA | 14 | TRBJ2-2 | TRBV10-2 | TGCGCCAGCAGGAAGTCGGCAACCACCGGGGAGCTGTTTTTT | CASRKSATTGELFF
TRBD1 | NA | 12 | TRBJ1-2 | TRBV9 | TGTGCCAGCGGGACAGGGAACTATGGCTACACCTTC | CASGTGNYGYTF
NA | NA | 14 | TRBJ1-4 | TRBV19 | TGTGCCAGTAGTTTGGGTCGAGGGGGAGAAAAACTGTTTTTT | CASSLGRGGEKLFF
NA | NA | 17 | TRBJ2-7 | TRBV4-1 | TGCGCCAGCAGCCAACCAACTCTCGGACGGAAAACCTACGAGCAGTACTTC | CASSQPTLGRKTYEQYF
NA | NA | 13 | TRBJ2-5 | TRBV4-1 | TGCGCCAGCAGTAGGGGCTTCCAAGAGACCCAGTACTTC | CASSRGFQETQYF
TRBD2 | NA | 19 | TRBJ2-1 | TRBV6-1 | TGTGCCAGCAGTGAAAGGGTAGGGTTAGTAGCGGGAGTTTACAATGAGCAGTTCTTC | CASSERVGLVAGVYNEQFF
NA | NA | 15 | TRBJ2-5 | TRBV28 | TGTGCCAGCAGTCTTGGTAATAGCGGCTGGGAGACCCAGTACTTC | CASSLGNSGWETQYF
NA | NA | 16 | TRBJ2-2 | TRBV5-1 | TGCGCCAGCAGCTTGGTACCTTCCCACACTATGGGGGAGCTGTTTTTT | CASSLVPSHTMGELFF
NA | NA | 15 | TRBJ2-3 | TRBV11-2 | TGTGCCAGCAGCTTAGATTGGGCCAGGACAGATACGCAGTATTTT | CASSLDWARTDTQYF
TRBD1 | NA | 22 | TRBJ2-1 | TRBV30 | TGTGCCTGGAGTCTTTCCGGGACAGGGAGCAGGGTAGCGAGGACCCCTAGGTATGAGCAGTTCTTC | CAWSLSGTGSRVARTPRYEQFF
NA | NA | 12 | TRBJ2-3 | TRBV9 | TGTGCCAGCAGCTATTCTTCAGGAACGCAGTATTTT | CASSYSSGTQYF
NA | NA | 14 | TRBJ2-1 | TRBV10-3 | TGTGCCATCAGTGAGTTAGCAGGGTACAATGAGCAGTTCTTC | CAISELAGYNEQFF
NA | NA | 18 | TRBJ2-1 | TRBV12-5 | TGTGCTAGTGGTTTCAACTCCAAACCCGGGACTGCGACGCAACACCAGTTCTTC | CASGFNSKPGTATQHQFF
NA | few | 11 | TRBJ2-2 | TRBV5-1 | TGCGCCAGCAGAGGCACCGGGGAGCTGTTTTTT | CASRGTGELFF
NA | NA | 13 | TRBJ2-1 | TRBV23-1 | TGCGCCAGCAGTCAATCCTTGGGGAATGAGCAGTTCTTC | CASSQSLGNEQFF
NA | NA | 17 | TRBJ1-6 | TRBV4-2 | TGTGCCAGCAGCCAAGAGAGGGGGACCCTCTATAATTCACCCCTCCACTTT | CASSQERGTLYNSPLHF
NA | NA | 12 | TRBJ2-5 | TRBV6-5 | TGTGCCAGCAGGGGGGGAAGAGAGACCCAGTACTTC | CASRGGRETQYF
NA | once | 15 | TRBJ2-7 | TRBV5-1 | TGCGCCAGCAGCTTGGATCCCGTCGGCTCCTACGAGCAGTACTTC | CASSLDPVGSYEQYF
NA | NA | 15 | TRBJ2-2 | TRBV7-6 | TGTGCCAGCAGCTTAGTGTCAGAGTACACCGGGGAGCTGTTTTTT | CASSLVSEYTGELFF
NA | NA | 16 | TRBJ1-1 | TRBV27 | TGTGCCAGCAGTCCACTTAGGGTTACCTTGAACACTGAAGCTTTCTTT | CASSPLRVTLNTEAFF
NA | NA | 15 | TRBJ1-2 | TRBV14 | TGTGCCAGCAGCCAAGTTAAGGGCCTAAACTATGGCTACACCTTC | CASSQVKGLNYGYTF
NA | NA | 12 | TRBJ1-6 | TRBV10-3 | TGTGCCATCGGGCAGGGGAATTCACCCCTCCACTTT | CAIGQGNSPLHF
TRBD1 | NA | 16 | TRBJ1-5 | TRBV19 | TGTGCCAGTAGTAAGGCGACAGGGGCGAGCAATCAGCCCCAGCATTTT | CASSKATGASNQPQHF
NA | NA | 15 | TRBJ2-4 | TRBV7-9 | TGTGCCAGCAGCCTAGGGGTTGCGGCCAAAAACATTCAGTACTTC | CASSLGVAAKNIQYF
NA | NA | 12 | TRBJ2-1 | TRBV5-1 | TGCGCCAGCAGCTTGGTTAGGGATGAGCAGTTCTTC | CASSLVRDEQFF
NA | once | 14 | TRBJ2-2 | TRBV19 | TGTGCCAGTAGTATCTGGGGGTCCCCCGGGGAGCTGTTTTTT | CASSIWGSPGELFF
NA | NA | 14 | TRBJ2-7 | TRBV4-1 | TGCGCCAGCAGCCCGACTAGAAGTCTCTACGAGCAGTACTTC | CASSPTRSLYEQYF
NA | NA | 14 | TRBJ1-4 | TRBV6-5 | TGTGCCAGCAGGTCAACTGCAACTAATGAAAAACTGTTTTTT | CASRSTATNEKLFF
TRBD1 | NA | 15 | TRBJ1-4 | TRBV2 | TGTGCCAGCAGCGCAACAGGGGTTACTAATGAAAAACTGTTTTTT | CASSATGVTNEKLFF
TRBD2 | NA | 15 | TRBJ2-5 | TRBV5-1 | TGCGCCAGCAGCGGGGGACTAGCGGGAGAAGAGACCCAGTACTTC | CASSGGLAGEETQYF
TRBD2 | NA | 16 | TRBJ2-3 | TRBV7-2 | TGTGCCAGCAGCCCCTTGGGCCTTAGCGGGAAAGATACGCAGTATTTT | CASSPLGLSGKDTQYF
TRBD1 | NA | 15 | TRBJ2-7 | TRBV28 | TGTGCCAGCAGTTTCGGCCAGGGGGCAGGTTACGAGCAGTACTTC | CASSFGQGAGYEQYF
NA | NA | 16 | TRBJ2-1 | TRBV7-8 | TGTGCCAGCACCCCCCTCTATACCCCAACCTACAATGAGCAGTTCTTC | CASTPLYTPTYNEQFF
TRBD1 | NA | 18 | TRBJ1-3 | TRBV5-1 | TGCGCCAGCAGCCTAAGTCCCGGGACAGGGCTCTCTGGAAACACCATATATTTT | CASSLSPGTGLSGNTIYF
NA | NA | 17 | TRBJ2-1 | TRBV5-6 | TGTGCCAGCAGCTTGCTGAGCAAGGGAATGAGAATGAATGAGCAGTTCTTC | CASSLLSKGMRMNEQFF
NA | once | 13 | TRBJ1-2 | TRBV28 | TGTGCCAGCAGTTTATCAGGGAGCTATGGCTACACCTTC | CASSLSGSYGYTF
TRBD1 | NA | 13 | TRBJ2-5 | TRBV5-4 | TGTGCCAGCAGCCTAGGGACAGAGGAGACCCAGTACTTC | CASSLGTEETQYF
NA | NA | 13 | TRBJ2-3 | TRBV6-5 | TGTGCCAGCAGCCGGGACTTCACAGATACGCAGTATTTT | CASSRDFTDTQYF
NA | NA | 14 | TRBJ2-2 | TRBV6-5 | TGTGCCAGCAGTTACGTGGCGGGCACCGGGGAGCTGTTTTTT | CASSYVAGTGELFF
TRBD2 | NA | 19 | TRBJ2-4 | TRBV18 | TGTGCCAGCTCACCTTGGGGACTAGCGGGAGGAATGGCCAAAAACATTCAGTACTTC | CASSPWGLAGGMAKNIQYF
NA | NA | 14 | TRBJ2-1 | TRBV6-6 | TGTGCCAGCAGTTTCGGAATGGGTAGTGATGAGCAGTTCTTC | CASSFGMGSDEQFF
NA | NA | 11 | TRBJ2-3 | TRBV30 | TGTGCCTGGAGTGTTCGATTTACGCAGTATTTT | CAWSVRFTQYF